A selection of T cell receptor beta chains follows, all from one sample in a study of long-term antiretroviral therapy in people with HIV. TCRdb keeps only in-frame clones here, not all; method: immunoSEQ multiplex PCR. Of over 30,000 clones in the sample, around 97% were seen once. The sequencing used unsorted PBMCs, collected 7.6 years after starting antiretroviral therapy. The origin of the receptors is a man between 25 and 39 years old with HIV. Each CDR3 is given with its conserved first and last residue. Each record gives: V gene, clone size, D gene, J gene, CDR3 protein, CDR3 DNA. D genes are given only for firm matches. Part of the rows lack a size; the others show once, few, many or a class for expanded clones.

TRBV7-3	NA	NA	TRBJ2-1	CASSGFGDNEQFF	TGTGCCAGCAGCGGTTTTGGGGACAATGAGCAGTTCTTC
TRBV6-1	NA	NA	TRBJ1-4	CASSDSAGLVEKLFF	TGTGCCAGCAGTGACTCGGCGGGTTTAGTCGAAAAACTGTTTTTT
TRBV4-3	NA	TRBD1	TRBJ1-2	CASSQGQGSYGYTF	TGCGCCAGCAGCCAAGGACAGGGCTCCTATGGCTACACCTTC
TRBV19	once	NA	TRBJ2-3	CASSIRLGDTQYF	TGTGCCAGTAGTATCCGTCTTGGGGATACGCAGTATTTT
TRBV4-2	NA	NA	TRBJ2-1	CASSQRARERDNEQFF	TGTGCCAGCAGCCAAAGAGCCCGGGAGCGAGACAATGAGCAGTTCTTC
TRBV30	NA	TRBD1	TRBJ2-5	CAWSVQQGGIETQYF	TGTGCCTGGAGTGTCCAACAGGGGGGCATTGAGACCCAGTACTTC
TRBV7-9	NA	TRBD1	TRBJ2-3	CASSLEARGTRADTQYF	TGTGCCAGCAGCTTAGAGGCCAGGGGGACGAGGGCAGATACGCAGTATTTT
TRBV6-1	NA	NA	TRBJ2-1	CASSFLGGEQFF	TGTGCCAGCAGTTTTCTAGGGGGTGAGCAGTTCTTC
TRBV4-3	NA	TRBD1	TRBJ2-3	CASSQDSTGLTDTQYF	TGCGCCAGCAGCCAAGATTCGACAGGGCTCACAGATACGCAGTATTTT
TRBV9	NA	TRBD2	TRBJ2-3	CASSAASGAADTQYF	TGTGCCAGCAGCGCGGCTAGCGGGGCGGCAGATACGCAGTATTTT
TRBV9	NA	TRBD2	TRBJ2-1	CASSVEDYGGDEQFF	TGTGCCAGCAGCGTTGAGGATTACGGGGGGGATGAGCAGTTCTTC
TRBV10-3	NA	NA	TRBJ2-5	CAISESRGGQETQYF	TGTGCCATCAGTGAGTCTCGGGGCGGTCAAGAGACCCAGTACTTC
TRBV11-2	NA	NA	TRBJ1-5	CASSLTGQIHQPQHF	TGTGCCAGCAGCTTAACAGGACAGATTCATCAGCCCCAGCATTTT
TRBV2	few	NA	TRBJ2-7	CASSERPPQQYF	TGTGCCAGCAGTGAGCGGCCACCCCAGCAGTACTTC
TRBV7-8	NA	NA	TRBJ2-7	CATSFPPGVYYEQYF	TGTGCCACCTCCTTTCCCCCGGGGGTTTACTACGAGCAGTACTTC
TRBV19	NA	NA	TRBJ1-5	CASSRGYNLWQPQHF	TGTGCCAGTAGTAGGGGGTACAACCTTTGGCAGCCCCAGCATTTT
TRBV19	NA	NA	TRBJ1-3	CASRDGRWSGNTIYF	TGTGCCAGCAGGGACGGCCGATGGTCTGGAAACACCATATATTTT
TRBV4-1	NA	TRBD1	TRBJ1-1	CASSQSQGGGSTEAFF	TGCGCCAGCAGCCAATCTCAGGGGGGTGGAAGTACTGAAGCTTTCTTT
TRBV5-1	NA	NA	TRBJ1-1	CASSLEPGSEAFF	TGCGCCAGCAGTCTCGAACCGGGCTCTGAAGCTTTCTTT
TRBV5-4	NA	NA	TRBJ1-3	CASSLVKPNSGNTIYF	TGTGCCAGCAGCTTGGTGAAGCCGAACTCTGGAAACACCATATATTTT
TRBV7-9	NA	NA	TRBJ2-5	CASSLLDSRLQETQYF	TGTGCCAGCAGCTTATTGGACAGCCGACTCCAAGAGACCCAGTACTTC
TRBV9	NA	NA	TRBJ1-1	CASSKTQNTEAFF	TGTGCCAGCAGCAAAACACAGAACACTGAAGCTTTCTTT
TRBV9	once	TRBD2	TRBJ2-3	CASTPNRDYTDTQYF	TGTGCCAGCACCCCGAACCGGGACTACACAGATACGCAGTATTTT
TRBV7-3	NA	NA	TRBJ2-6	CASSLNSGGEAGANVLTF	TGTGCCAGCAGCTTAAATTCGGGGGGCGAAGCTGGGGCCAACGTCCTGACTTTC
TRBV6-1	NA	TRBD2	TRBJ2-7	CASSEASGANSYEQYF	TGTGCCAGCAGTGAAGCGAGCGGGGCTAACTCCTACGAGCAGTACTTC
TRBV13	NA	NA	TRBJ1-2	CASSRQTTFYGYTF	TGTGCCAGCAGTAGACAGACCACTTTCTATGGCTACACCTTC
TRBV18	NA	TRBD2	TRBJ2-2	CASSPTSGNTGELFF	TGTGCCAGCTCACCGACTAGCGGGAACACCGGGGAGCTGTTTTTT
TRBV5-1	NA	NA	TRBJ2-3	CASSLASYTDTQYF	TGCGCCAGCAGCCTGGCTAGCTACACAGATACGCAGTATTTT
TRBV7-3	NA	NA	TRBJ2-3	CASSLVGGTDTQYF	TGTGCCAGCAGCTTAGTGGGTGGCACAGATACGCAGTATTTT
TRBV9	NA	TRBD2	TRBJ2-1	CASSVDAGGYNEQFF	TGTGCCAGCAGCGTAGACGCGGGGGGCTACAATGAGCAGTTCTTC
TRBV4-1	NA	NA	TRBJ1-1	CASSQGEGRNTEAFF	TGCGCCAGCAGCCAGGGTGAGGGTAGAAACACTGAAGCTTTCTTT
TRBV19	NA	NA	TRBJ2-1	CASSMGLGLHEQFF	TGTGCCAGTAGTATGGGCCTGGGGTTACATGAGCAGTTCTTC
TRBV7-8	NA	NA	TRBJ1-5	CASSLVRLGSNQPQHF	TGTGCCAGCAGCTTAGTAAGACTGGGTAGCAATCAGCCCCAGCATTTT
TRBV5-6	once	TRBD1	TRBJ2-5	CASSFARQGGQETQYF	TGTGCCAGCAGCTTCGCCCGACAGGGGGGTCAAGAGACCCAGTACTTC
TRBV6-5	NA	NA	TRBJ1-2	CATKIQDTNYGYTF	TGTGCCACCAAGATACAGGATACTAACTATGGCTACACCTTC
TRBV4-1	NA	NA	TRBJ2-3	CASSQGDGTQYF	TGCGCCAGCAGCCAAGGGGACGGTACGCAGTATTTT
TRBV5-1	NA	TRBD1	TRBJ2-2	CASGTGARGELFF	TGCGCCAGCGGAACAGGGGCCCGCGGGGAGCTGTTTTTT
TRBV5-1	NA	NA	TRBJ1-1	CASSPPRATEAFF	TGCGCCAGCAGCCCACCCAGGGCCACTGAAGCTTTCTTT
TRBV18	NA	NA	TRBJ2-3	CASSLALSTDTQYF	TGTGCCAGCTCACTGGCATTGAGCACAGATACGCAGTATTTT
TRBV5-4	few	NA	TRBJ2-7	CASSSLTDEQYF	TGTGCCAGCAGCTCACTGACGGACGAGCAGTACTTC
TRBV7-2	NA	NA	TRBJ1-5	CASSQEYSNQPQHF	TGTGCCAGCAGCCAAGAGTATAGCAATCAGCCCCAGCATTTT
TRBV30	NA	NA	TRBJ2-7	CAWSGGPQRPYEQYF	TGTGCCTGGAGTGGCGGACCCCAGCGCCCCTACGAGCAGTACTTC
TRBV29-1	NA	NA	TRBJ1-1	CSVENRATEAFF	TGCAGCGTTGAGAACAGGGCGACTGAAGCTTTCTTT
TRBV6-6	NA	TRBD2	TRBJ2-7	CASRQTGGGSYEQYF	TGTGCCAGCAGGCAGACTGGCGGGGGATCCTACGAGCAGTACTTC
TRBV28	NA	NA	TRBJ1-5	CASSFKGWFSNQPQHF	TGTGCCAGCAGTTTTAAAGGCTGGTTTAGCAATCAGCCCCAGCATTTT
TRBV6-1	NA	NA	TRBJ1-2	CASSDNTGTPGSYGYTF	TGTGCCAGCAGTGATAACACCGGGACACCGGGGAGCTATGGCTACACCTTC